This is a list of T cell receptor beta chains from one sample in a study of cytomegalovirus exposure and HLA in healthy donors. Some clones are missing from TCRdb's copy, which holds only in-frame ones; the method was immunoSEQ multiplex PCR. In all, the sample yields 100,000 to 150,000 clones. Sequencing input: PBMCs. These receptors all stem from a man between 18 and 35 years old in good health and CMV-seronegative. CDR3s include the opening cysteine and the closing phenylalanine or tryptophan. The order of the fields is D gene, J gene, V gene, CDR3 DNA, CDR3 protein. The D gene is left open where the match is weak.

d_gene: TRBD1; j_gene: TRBJ1-1; v_gene: TRBV18; CDR3nt: TGTGCCAGCTCGTCTGGAGTCACAGGGGGCCGGCGAACTGAAGCTTTCTTT; CDR3aa: CASSSGVTGGRRTEAFF
d_gene: TRBD1; j_gene: TRBJ1-4; v_gene: TRBV29-1; CDR3nt: TGCAGCGCGGGACAGGAAAAACTGTTTTTT; CDR3aa: CSAGQEKLFF
d_gene: .; j_gene: TRBJ2-7; v_gene: TRBV7-2; CDR3nt: TGTGCCAGCAGCTCAGGGGTGGGGATGGGCAAGCAGTACTTC; CDR3aa: CASSSGVGMGKQYF
d_gene: TRBD1; j_gene: TRBJ1-4; v_gene: TRBV19; CDR3nt: TGTGCCAGTCGACAGGGAGCTAATGAAAAACTGTTTTTT; CDR3aa: CASRQGANEKLFF
d_gene: TRBD1; j_gene: TRBJ1-5; v_gene: TRBV7-8; CDR3nt: TGTGCCAGCAGCCTGACAGGGGGCCGAAATCAGCCCCAGCATTTT; CDR3aa: CASSLTGGRNQPQHF
d_gene: .; j_gene: TRBJ2-7; v_gene: TRBV5-4; CDR3nt: TGTGCCAGCAGCTTGGCTCTCGAGCAGTACTTC; CDR3aa: CASSLALEQYF
d_gene: .; j_gene: TRBJ2-7; v_gene: TRBV5-4; CDR3nt: TGTGCCAGCAGTCTGGGGGACAATCCCTACGAGCAGTACTTC; CDR3aa: CASSLGDNPYEQYF
d_gene: TRBD2; j_gene: TRBJ2-1; v_gene: TRBV5-6; CDR3nt: TGTGCCAGCAGCTTGGGATGGCAGACTAGCGGATTCACCCATGAGCAGTTCTTC; CDR3aa: CASSLGWQTSGFTHEQFF
d_gene: TRBD2; j_gene: TRBJ2-5; v_gene: TRBV7-2; CDR3nt: TGTGCCAGCAGCTTTTTCGTGTCTAGCGGGAGTCAGCGGCAAGAGACCCAGTACTTC; CDR3aa: CASSFFVSSGSQRQETQYF
d_gene: .; j_gene: TRBJ2-5; v_gene: TRBV5-1; CDR3nt: TGCGCCAGCAGCTTGCCACAAGAGACCCAGTACTTC; CDR3aa: CASSLPQETQYF
d_gene: .; j_gene: TRBJ1-1; v_gene: TRBV28; CDR3nt: TGTGCCAGCAGCCCCTTTTCGGGGTTCACTGAAGCTTTCTTT; CDR3aa: CASSPFSGFTEAFF
d_gene: .; j_gene: TRBJ2-1; v_gene: TRBV7-9; CDR3nt: TGTGCCAGCAGCTTAGAGGCGGGGCTGGTTGACAGTGAGCAGTTCTTC; CDR3aa: CASSLEAGLVDSEQFF
d_gene: .; j_gene: TRBJ2-7; v_gene: TRBV14; CDR3nt: TGTGCCAGCGGCGGAGATTACTACGAGCAGTACTTC; CDR3aa: CASGGDYYEQYF
d_gene: .; j_gene: TRBJ2-7; v_gene: TRBV27; CDR3nt: TGTGCCAGCACCGACCAAAGGGGAGGCTCCTACGAGCAGTACTTC; CDR3aa: CASTDQRGGSYEQYF
d_gene: .; j_gene: TRBJ1-1; v_gene: TRBV27; CDR3nt: TGTGCCAGCAGTTTAGCAAGGCGGACTGAAGCTTTCTTT; CDR3aa: CASSLARRTEAFF
d_gene: .; j_gene: TRBJ2-7; v_gene: TRBV6-4; CDR3nt: TGTGCCAGCAGTAAAATGGGCGGGTTGGGGAACGAGCAGTACTTC; CDR3aa: CASSKMGGLGNEQYF
d_gene: TRBD2; j_gene: TRBJ2-5; v_gene: TRBV4-3; CDR3nt: TGCGCCAGCAGCCAAGGGAACGGGAGGGCCCGAGAGACCCAGTACTTC; CDR3aa: CASSQGNGRARETQYF
d_gene: .; j_gene: TRBJ2-2; v_gene: TRBV9; CDR3nt: TGTGCCAGCAGCGTAGGAACAGGCACGGGCACCGGGGAGCTGTTTTTT; CDR3aa: CASSVGTGTGTGELFF
d_gene: .; j_gene: TRBJ1-1; v_gene: TRBV11-2; CDR3nt: TGTGCCAGCAGCTTAGGTGGATTTAGGGGGGAAGCTTTCTTT; CDR3aa: CASSLGGFRGEAFF
d_gene: TRBD1; j_gene: TRBJ2-5; v_gene: TRBV5-1; CDR3nt: TGCGCCAGCAGCTCGACAGGGGACGAGACCCAGTACTTC; CDR3aa: CASSSTGDETQYF
d_gene: .; j_gene: TRBJ2-3; v_gene: TRBV6-1; CDR3nt: TGTGCCAGCAGTGAGGGCCAGAGTACAGATACGCAGTATTTT; CDR3aa: CASSEGQSTDTQYF
d_gene: TRBD1; j_gene: TRBJ2-1; v_gene: TRBV11-3; CDR3nt: TGTGCCAGCAGCCTGCGGGACAGGGGGCAAAATGAGCAGTTCTTC; CDR3aa: CASSLRDRGQNEQFF
d_gene: .; j_gene: TRBJ1-5; v_gene: TRBV7-2; CDR3nt: TGTGCCAGCAGCTTTAAACAGGACCAGCCCCAGCATTTT; CDR3aa: CASSFKQDQPQHF
d_gene: .; j_gene: TRBJ2-3; v_gene: TRBV19; CDR3nt: TGTGCCAGTACCCCCCGGGTTGGCCCTGGGGATACGCAGTATTTT; CDR3aa: CASTPRVGPGDTQYF
d_gene: TRBD2; j_gene: TRBJ2-2; v_gene: TRBV7-9; CDR3nt: TGTGCCAGCTCCCTAGCGGGAGGAACCGGGGAGCTGTTTTTT; CDR3aa: CASSLAGGTGELFF
d_gene: .; j_gene: TRBJ1-6; v_gene: TRBV27; CDR3nt: TGTGCCAGCAGTTTGTGGCAGGGGCTCAGTAATTCACCCCTCCACTTT; CDR3aa: CASSLWQGLSNSPLHF
d_gene: .; j_gene: TRBJ2-2; v_gene: TRBV4-1; CDR3nt: TGCGCCAGCAGCCAAGATAACAGTTTCCCCGGGGAGCTGTTTTTT; CDR3aa: CASSQDNSFPGELFF
d_gene: TRBD1; j_gene: TRBJ2-7; v_gene: TRBV30; CDR3nt: TGTGCCTGGCTGACAGGGGGTAGCTACGAGCAGTACTTC; CDR3aa: CAWLTGGSYEQYF
d_gene: TRBD2; j_gene: TRBJ2-5; v_gene: TRBV19; CDR3nt: TGTGCCAGTAGCACTAGCGGGGGCAGGGAGACCCAGTACTTC; CDR3aa: CASSTSGGRETQYF
d_gene: .; j_gene: TRBJ2-4; v_gene: TRBV25-1; CDR3nt: TGTGCCAGCAGTGAAGAGCTAGCCAAAAACATTCAGTACTTC; CDR3aa: CASSEELAKNIQYF
d_gene: TRBD1; j_gene: TRBJ2-2; v_gene: TRBV28; CDR3nt: TGTGCCAGCGGGCCGGGACAGGGGGTTCCCGGGGAGCTGTTTTTT; CDR3aa: CASGPGQGVPGELFF
d_gene: .; j_gene: TRBJ2-5; v_gene: TRBV6-5; CDR3nt: TGTGCCAGCAGTGCCCTCACAGCCCTCCAAGAGACCCAGTACTTC; CDR3aa: CASSALTALQETQYF
d_gene: .; j_gene: TRBJ1-5; v_gene: TRBV6-5; CDR3nt: TGTGCCAGCAGTTACTCTCATGGGCCAGCGGGTCAGCCCCAGCATTTT; CDR3aa: CASSYSHGPAGQPQHF
d_gene: TRBD2; j_gene: TRBJ2-7; v_gene: TRBV7-8; CDR3nt: TGTGCCAGCAGCGCGCGACTAGCGGCATACGAGCAGTACTTC; CDR3aa: CASSARLAAYEQYF
d_gene: .; j_gene: TRBJ1-2; v_gene: TRBV29-1; CDR3nt: TGCAGCGTTGATCCGGGACAAGGCTACACCTTC; CDR3aa: CSVDPGQGYTF
d_gene: TRBD1; j_gene: TRBJ2-5; v_gene: TRBV29-1; CDR3nt: TGCAGCGTAATGACAGGGGGCACAGGGGAGACCCAGTACTTC; CDR3aa: CSVMTGGTGETQYF